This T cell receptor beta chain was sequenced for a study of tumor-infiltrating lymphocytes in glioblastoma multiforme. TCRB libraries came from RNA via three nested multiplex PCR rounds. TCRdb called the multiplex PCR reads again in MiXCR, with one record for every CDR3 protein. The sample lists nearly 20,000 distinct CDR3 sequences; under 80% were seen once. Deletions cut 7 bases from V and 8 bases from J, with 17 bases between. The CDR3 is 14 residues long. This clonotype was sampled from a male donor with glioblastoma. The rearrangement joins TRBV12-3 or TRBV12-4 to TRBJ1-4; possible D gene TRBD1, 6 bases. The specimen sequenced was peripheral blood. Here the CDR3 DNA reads TGTGCCAGCACCCAAGGGGGAGATGCGGAAAAACTGTTTTTT. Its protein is CASTQGGDAEKLFF.